This passage covers 32 T cell receptor beta chains from one sample sequenced in a study of T cell changes during pregnancy in multiple sclerosis. Here immunoSEQ multiplex PCR was the method, and the copy in TCRdb shows in-frame clones only, minus some. This table holds roughly 40,000 clones, 91% found once. The sequencing here drew on CD4+ T cells from peripheral blood mononuclear cells, taken in the second trimester of pregnancy. Receptors originate from a female donor in good health, enrolled as a control in a pregnancy study.

The chain joins TRBV27 to TRBJ2-1; 7 bases agree with TRBD2. This CDR3 comprises 15 residues. The ends lost 6 bases at V and 8 bases at J; junction bases unmatched: 13. Germline V lookup: CDR1 MNHEY, CDR2 SMNVEV (reference sequence). This CDR3 is CASRARTRARYEQFF. The CDR3 bases are TGTGCCAGCAGAGCCCGGACTAGGGCCCGGTATGAGCAGTTCTTC.

The chain couples TRBV28 to TRBJ1-3, with D unresolved. V was clipped by 1 base and J by 8 bases, with 15 bases between them. This CDR3 spans 15 amino acids. Germline V lookup: CDR1 MDHEN, CDR2 SYDVKM. CDR3 in DNA: TGTGCCAGCAGTTTATTGTCGGGGTTTCTACACACCATATATTTT. This sequence encodes CASSLLSGFLHTIYF.

Only a few counts were recorded for this clone. The chain joins TRBV5-1 to TRBJ1-1, with 7 bases lining up with TRBD1. Trimming took 4 bases from V and 3 from J; bases not matched to a gene: 9. Germline V gene lookup returns CDR1 SGHRS and CDR2 YFSETQ. The length of the CDR3 is 15 residues. The CDR3: CASSVRQGMDTEAFF. The CDR3 bases are TGCGCCAGCAGCGTCAGACAGGGAATGGACACTGAAGCTTTCTTT.

The V gene is TRBV5-1, the J gene TRBJ1-2; a weak D match, TRBD1 (6 bases). Germline loops: CDR1 SGHRS, CDR2 YFSETQ. The CDR3 covers 13 residues. With 4 bases removed from V and 13 bases from J, the gap between germline ends came to 20 bases. The CDR3 DNA follows: TGCGCCAGCAGCGATTCAGGGGAGAGGGCTTTCACCTTC. Protein: CASSDSGERAFTF.

The genes are TRBV10-3 and TRBJ2-1, with no clear D. V dropped 3 bases and J dropped 4 bases, with 4 bases sitting between them. The CDR3 runs 12 residues. The germline CDR1 and CDR2 sequences are ENHRY and SYGVKD. CDR3 region: CAISDPYNEQFF. CDR3 in DNA: TGTGCCATCAGTGACCCGTACAATGAGCAGTTCTTC.

The chain is built from TRBV27 and TRBJ2-3; 9 bases are a match to TRBD1. Germline loops: CDR1 MNHEY, CDR2 SMNVEV (reference sequence). The CDR3 runs 20 residues. V lost 5 bases, J lost 2 bases, and 20 bases stayed unmatched. The CDR3 reads CASSTAFSDRGFKATDTQYF. As DNA, the CDR3 is TGTGCCAGCAGTACCGCGTTTTCGGACAGGGGTTTCAAGGCCACAGATACGCAGTATTTT.

This chain uses TRBV10-3 with TRBJ1-2, with a weak D call TRBD1 (5 bases). This CDR3 region has 13 residues. The germline CDR1 and CDR2 sequences are ENHRY and SYGVKD. V was cut by 10 bases and J by 4 bases, with 16 bases left in between. The CDR3 DNA is TGTGCCACCGAGCAGACAGCCAGCTATGGCTACACCTTC. Translated: CATEQTASYGYTF.

The J gene is TRBJ1-2, the V gene TRBV19; 8 bases map to TRBD1. The trim removed 10 bases at V and 4 bases at J, leaving 8 bases unmatched. Germline CDR1 and CDR2: LNHDA and SQIVND (reference sequence). The CDR3 covers 13 residues. This CDR3 is CATRAGTGYGYTF. The CDR3, as DNA: TGTGCCACCAGGGCAGGGACAGGCTATGGCTACACCTTC.

V usage is TRBV7-9 and J usage is TRBJ2-1, with D possibly TRBD2 on 6 matching bases. V was cut by 1 base and J by 7 bases, with 14 bases left in between. Germline CDR1 reads SEHNR; CDR2 reads FQNEAQ (reference sequence). The CDR3 consists of 15 residues. CDR3 protein: CASSLDGGPGNEQFF. For the CDR3, the DNA is TGTGCCAGCAGCTTAGATGGAGGGCCGGGGAATGAGCAGTTCTTC.

This chain's CDR3 is CASSMVGTGTYEQYF. CDR3 DNA sequence: TGTGCCAGTAGTATGGTCGGTACGGGAACCTACGAGCAGTACTTC. J is TRBJ2-7 and V is TRBV19; a weak D match, TRBD2 (5 bases). The CDR3 contains 15 residues. CDR1 is LNHDA and CDR2 is SQIVND in the germline V gene (reference sequence). The V and J ends lost 3 bases and 2 bases respectively, with 14 bases between them.

This clone occurred a few times. Here the CDR3 DNA reads TGTGCCAGCAGTCCCTCCGGGACTAGCGCAAACTACGAGCAGTACTTC. Protein product: CASSPSGTSANYEQYF. The chain employs TRBV28 and TRBJ2-7; 10 nucleotides agree with TRBD2. This CDR3 region has 16 residues. Germline assignment: CDR1 MDHEN and CDR2 SYDVKM. J gave up 3 bases and V 5 bases, and 10 bases lay outside the gene matches. The full variable domain, completed using reference TRBV28 and TRBJ2-7, is DVKVTQSSRYLVKRTGEKVFLECVQDMDHENMFWYRQDPGLGLRLIYFSYDVKMKEKGDIPEGYSVSREKKERFSLILESASTNQTSMYLCASSPSGTSANYEQYFGPGTRLTVT.

This CDR3 is CASSKGTSGSSYNEQFF. In DNA form, the CDR3 reads TGTGCCAGTAGTAAGGGGACTAGCGGGAGCTCCTACAATGAGCAGTTCTTC. The V call is TRBV19, the J call TRBJ2-1; 14 bases map to TRBD2. This CDR3 region has 17 residues. CDR1 and CDR2 (germline): LNHDA, SQIVND (reference sequence). V lost 4 bases, J lost 0 bases, and 2 bases stayed unmatched.

J is TRBJ1-6 and V is TRBV30, with TRBD1 matching over 7 bases. Looked up from germline, CDR1 is GTSNPN and CDR2 is SVGIG (reference sequence). The V gene end was trimmed by 2 bases and the J gene end by 10 bases; junction bases not matched to a gene: 5. CDR3 length: 13 residues. This chain's CDR3 is CAWSSGQVSPLHF. The CDR3 DNA reads as TGTGCCTGGAGTAGCGGACAGGTATCACCCCTCCACTTT.

V is TRBV5-4 and J is TRBJ2-1; 7 bases are a match to TRBD1. In germline, CDR1 is SGHNT, CDR2 YYREEE (reference sequence). The CDR3 consists of 16 residues. V lost 0 bases to trimming and J lost 5 bases; unmatched junction nucleotides: 8. The CDR3 reads CASSLASRGINNEQFF. For the CDR3, the DNA is TGTGCCAGCAGCTTGGCTAGCAGGGGGATAAACAATGAGCAGTTCTTC.

This clone has only one observation. The gene calls are TRBV10-3 and TRBJ2-1; 9 bases align to TRBD2. From germline, CDR1 is ENHRY and CDR2 SYGVKD. V shed 3 bases, J shed 12 bases, and the junction held 18 bases outside the gene matches. There are 17 residues in the CDR3. For the CDR3, the DNA is TGTGCCATCAGTGATTCGGGAGCGGGAGGCCTACACACTGGGCAGTTCTTC. Its protein product is CAISDSGAGGLHTGQFF.

The chain links TRBV18 to TRBJ2-3; D gene uncertain. Trimming pared 0 bases from V and 2 bases from J, leaving 3 bases between. Germline V gene data show CDR1 as KGHSH and CDR2 as LQKENI. The CDR3 spans 13 residues. CDR3: CASSPPATDTQYF. CDR3 nucleotide sequence: TGTGCCAGCTCACCACCGGCCACAGATACGCAGTATTTT.

V gene TRBV7-2 combines with J gene TRBJ1-1; no definite D call. Germline V gene data show CDR1 as SGHTA and CDR2 as FQGNSA. Trimming removed 1 base at V and 4 bases at J, with 10 bases between. The CDR3 has 14 residues. In nucleotides, the CDR3 is TGTGCCAGCAGCTTAGGACCGACGGGCACTGAAGCTTTCTTT. Translation: CASSLGPTGTEAFF.

The rearrangement links TRBV28 to TRBJ2-5; possible D gene TRBD2, 7 bases. This CDR3 spans 15 amino acids. Germline CDR1 and CDR2: MDHEN and SYDVKM. V lost 7 bases, J lost 1 base, and 16 bases lay in between. As DNA, the CDR3 is TGTGCCAGCACCCTGGGGGGGCTGCCCCAAGAGACCCAGTACTTC. Amino acids: CASTLGGLPQETQYF. Based on the CDR3 plus reference TRBV28 and TRBJ2-5, the full variable domain is DVKVTQSSRYLVKRTGEKVFLECVQDMDHENMFWYRQDPGLGLRLIYFSYDVKMKEKGDIPEGYSVSREKKERFSLILESASTNQTSMYLCASTLGGLPQETQYFGPGTRLLVL.

This chain joins TRBV10-3 and TRBJ2-5, with 9 bases that match TRBD2. After removal of 0 bases from V and 5 bases from J, the junction contained 7 bases not matched to a gene. In germline, CDR1 is ENHRY, CDR2 SYGVKD. The CDR3 covers 16 residues. The CDR3 nucleotides are TGTGCCATCAGTGAGTCGAGCGGTAGCGGGAGCGAGACCCAGTACTTC. Translation: CAISESSGSGSETQYF.

Regarding this clone: The junction shows a germline mismatch at one end, possibly a read error. V usage is TRBV25-1 and J usage is TRBJ2-1; 13 positions agree with TRBD2. Germline V gene data show CDR1 as MGHDK and CDR2 as SYGVNS. The CDR3 is 14 amino acids. CDR3 protein: CATNPTSGRRDPVF. DNA of the CDR3: TGTGCCACCAACCCGACTAGCGGGAGGCGGGATCCGGTCTTC.

The chain employs TRBV28 and TRBJ2-7; D is uncertain. The V end lost 2 bases, the J end lost 6 bases, and 11 bases lay between the germline ends. Germline loops: CDR1 MDHEN, CDR2 SYDVKM. There are 13 residues in the CDR3. CDR3 residues: CASSLVEKPEQYF. In DNA form, the CDR3 reads TGTGCCAGCAGTTTAGTGGAGAAGCCCGAGCAGTACTTC.

This clone was observed once. This chain joins TRBV7-2 and TRBJ2-1, with 7 positions matching TRBD2. Germline CDR1 SGHTA, CDR2 FQGNSA. This CDR3 has 13 residues. V lost 2 bases, J lost 6 bases, and 1 base stayed unmatched. The CDR3 protein is CASSLLAANEQFF. DNA for the CDR3: TGTGCCAGCAGCTTACTAGCGGCCAATGAGCAGTTCTTC.

The chain has TRBV10-2 and TRBJ2-7, with D maybe TRBD2 (6 bases). This CDR3 region has 11 residues. In germline, CDR1 is WSHSY, CDR2 SAAADI. The V end was cut by 6 bases, the J end by 10 bases, with 13 bases between. CDR3 amino acids: CASSDREIQYF. CDR3 nucleotides: TGCGCCAGCAGCGATCGGGAGATTCAGTACTTC.

The chain joins TRBV19 to TRBJ2-5, with 10 bases fitting TRBD2. J was trimmed by 4 bases and V by 6 bases; bases with no gene match: 8. Germline V CDR1 and CDR2: LNHDA, SQIVND (reference sequence). This CDR3 spans 15 amino acids. CDR3 DNA sequence: TGTGCCAGTAGAGGTTCTAGCGGGAGTCGAGAGACCCAGTACTTC. This gives the protein CASRGSSGSRETQYF.

The chain links TRBV30 to TRBJ2-7; 8 bases line up with TRBD2. The V gene's germline CDR1 is GTSNPN and CDR2 SVGIG (reference sequence). This CDR3 has 11 residues. CDR3 nucleotide sequence: TGTGCTCTAAGCGGGAGTTACGAGCAGTACTTC. This translates into CALSGSYEQYF.

The genes are TRBV20-1 and TRBJ2-7; possibly TRBD2 for D (5 bases). The CDR3 sequence is 11 residues long. V was pared by 3 bases and J by 5 bases, with 8 bases between. The germline V gene encodes CDR1 DFQATT and CDR2 SNEGSKA (reference sequence). CDR3 protein: CSARRGNEQYF. DNA for the CDR3: TGCAGTGCTAGGAGAGGGAACGAGCAGTACTTC.

The chain has TRBV6-5 and TRBJ1-5, with D possibly being TRBD1 (5 bases). The CDR3 is 13 amino acids. The germline V and J ends were trimmed by 7 bases and 6 bases, with 13 bases remaining between them. The germline gives CDR1 MNHEY, CDR2 SVGAGI. This CDR3 reads CASTQQAGQPQHF. In nucleotides, the CDR3 is TGTGCCAGCACCCAACAGGCAGGTCAGCCCCAGCATTTT.

This chain links TRBV19 with TRBJ2-5, with a tentative D call TRBD2 (6 bases). Germline CDR1 reads LNHDA; CDR2 reads SQIVND (reference sequence). The CDR3 is made up of 15 amino acids. V was trimmed by 4 bases and J by 5 bases, leaving 17 bases between them. The CDR3 coding sequence is TGTGCCAGTAGTACCGCAGACGGGGGACTGGAGACCCAGTACTTC. This gives the protein CASSTADGGLETQYF.

This chain links TRBV18 with TRBJ1-1; D perhaps matches TRBD1 (5 bases). The CDR3 has 16 amino acids. V was cut by 2 bases and J by 4 bases, with 17 bases left in between. Per the germline V gene, CDR1 is KGHSH and CDR2 is LQKENI. CDR3 DNA sequence: TGTGCCAGCTCACCATCGGAGTCGGGGGTCACCACTGAAGCTTTCTTT. It is translated as CASSPSESGVTTEAFF.

CDR3 DNA sequence: TGTGCCAGCAGCGTGCGGGGAAGGGAGGAGACCCAGTACTTC. Encoded protein: CASSVRGREETQYF. The V and J genes are TRBV9 and TRBJ2-5, with D maybe TRBD2 (6 bases). The V end lost 2 bases, the J end lost 5 bases, and 13 bases lay between the germline ends. Germline V gene data show CDR1 as SGDLS and CDR2 as YYNGEE. The CDR3 has 14 residues.

The rearrangement joins TRBV19 to TRBJ1-5; D unclear. Germline values: CDR1 LNHDA, CDR2 SQIVND (reference sequence). V was pared by 3 bases and J by 4 bases, with 10 bases between. The CDR3 is 14 amino acids. The CDR3 DNA is TGTGCCAGTAGTATTCTGCTGAGTAATCAGCCCCAGCATTTT. It codes for CASSILLSNQPQHF.

This chain joins TRBV5-1 and TRBJ2-3; unclear D gene. Trimming removed 0 bases at V and 6 bases at J, with 8 bases between. The V gene's germline CDR1 is SGHRS and CDR2 YFSETQ. The CDR3 runs to 13 residues. CDR3 amino acids: CASSLDAPDTQYF. The CDR3 DNA sequence: TGCGCCAGCAGCTTGGACGCGCCCGATACGCAGTATTTT.